This TCR beta chain emerged from a study of blood T cell repertoires in COVID-19. CDR3 length: 12 amino acids. V gave up 10 bases and J gave up 5 bases, with 14 bases separating them. Germline V gene data show CDR1 as MDHEN and CDR2 as SYDVKM. Method: immunoSEQ multiplex PCR; TCRdb's copy keeps in-frame clones and lacks some. The sample includes under 200,000 clones, 65% to 80% seen only once; the top ten take 15% to 20%. The V gene is TRBV28, the J gene TRBJ1-2, with D possibly matching TRBD1 (5 bases). The source is a woman aged 70-85 years in a cohort exposed to, infected with or recovered from COVID-19 (not recorded which). The sequenced material came from PBMCs or T cells enriched from blood (not recorded which). The CDR3 sequence: CATLDRYYGYTF. DNA for the CDR3: TGTGCCACCCTAGACAGATATTATGGCTACACCTTC.